There are a few counts of the clone carrying this TCR beta chain. Its antigen is unidentified. The sample is drawn from a study of blood T cells in healthy people across ages. General observations from the study: Possibly, changes in expanded clonotypes were confounded because donor CMV status was unknown.

PCR was performed a second time for about 6 to 12 cycles using a sample-barcoded 5' primer and a J-beta primer mix. TCRdb re-called the 5' RACE reads through MiXCR, storing one row per CDR3 protein. The data hold some 1,500,000 distinct CDR3 sequences, with around 40% observed a single time. V dropped 2 bases and J dropped 6 bases, with 11 bases sitting between them. Germline lookup yields CDR1 KGHSH and CDR2 LQKENI. The CDR3 has 14 amino acids. This rearrangement joins TRBV18 to TRBJ1-5; perhaps TRBD1 as D (5 bases). Sequenced sample: blood. This TCR came from a woman aged 18-29 years in good health. The CDR3 loop is CASSPGGGSQPQHF. The DNA of the CDR3 is TGTGCCAGCTCACCAGGGGGGGGAAGTCAGCCCCAGCATTTT.